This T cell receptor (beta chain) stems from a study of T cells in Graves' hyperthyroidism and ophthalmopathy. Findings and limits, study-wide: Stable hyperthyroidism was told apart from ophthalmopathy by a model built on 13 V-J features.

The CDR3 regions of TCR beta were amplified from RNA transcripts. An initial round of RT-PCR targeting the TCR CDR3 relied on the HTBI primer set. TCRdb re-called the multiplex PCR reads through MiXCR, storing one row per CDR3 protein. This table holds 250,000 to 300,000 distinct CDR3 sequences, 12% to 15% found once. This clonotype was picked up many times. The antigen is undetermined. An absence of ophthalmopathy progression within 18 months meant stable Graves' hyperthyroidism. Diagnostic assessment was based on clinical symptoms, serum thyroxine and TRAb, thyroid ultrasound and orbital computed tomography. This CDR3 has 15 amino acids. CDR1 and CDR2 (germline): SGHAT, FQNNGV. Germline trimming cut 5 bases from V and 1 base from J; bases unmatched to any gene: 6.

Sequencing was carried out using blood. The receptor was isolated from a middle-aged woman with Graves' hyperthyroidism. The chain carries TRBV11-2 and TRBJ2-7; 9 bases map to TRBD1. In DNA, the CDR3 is TGTGCCAGCAGCCGAGACAGGGGGAATTCCTACGAGCAGTACTTC. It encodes CASSRDRGNSYEQYF.